The rows below give T cell receptor beta chains drawn from one sample of a study of a mutant IDH1 vaccine in newly diagnosed glioma. Generated by immunoSEQ multiplex PCR, the TCRdb table keeps only in-frame clones and is missing some. The repertoire includes tens of thousands of clones, around 81% of them detected once, and 4.5% to 6% sits in the top ten. Antigens of these TCRs are unknown. Here the sequenced sample was PBMCs, taken from a glioma patient whose treatment included an IDH1 peptide vaccine. All receptors come from a man in his forties with glioma. CDR3s include the opening cysteine and the closing phenylalanine or tryptophan. The D gene is left open where the match is weak. The size field is filled for only some rows; it gives once, few, many or a size class.

clone_size j_call cdr3_length v_call d_call cdr3_aa cdr3_nt
once TRBJ1-1 14 TRBV19 NA CASSIRGADTEAFF TGTGCCAGTAGTATCAGGGGAGCCGACACTGAAGCTTTCTTT
NA TRBJ2-3 14 TRBV18 NA CASSLRGSTDTQYF TGTGCCAGCTCACTGAGGGGGAGCACAGATACGCAGTATTTT
NA TRBJ1-1 17 TRBV19 NA CASTIRQGVRPNTEAFF TGTGCCAGTACCATCAGGCAGGGTGTGAGGCCGAACACTGAAGCTTTCTTT
NA TRBJ2-7 13 TRBV7-2 TRBD1 CASSQDRDHEQYF TGTGCCAGCAGCCAGGACAGGGACCACGAGCAGTACTTC
once TRBJ2-1 14 TRBV5-4 NA CASSLGDSVYEQFF TGTGCCAGCAGCTTGGGCGATAGCGTTTATGAGCAGTTCTTC
NA TRBJ2-2 15 TRBV5-1 NA CASTWGGANTGELFF TGCGCCAGCACCTGGGGGGGCGCGAACACCGGGGAGCTGTTTTTT
NA TRBJ1-2 13 TRBV7-9 NA CASSVGTGDGYTF TGTGCCAGCAGCGTGGGGACTGGGGATGGCTACACCTTC
NA TRBJ1-1 14 TRBV11-3 NA CASSVGGRRTEAFF TGTGCCAGCAGCGTTGGGGGAAGGAGGACTGAAGCTTTCTTT
NA TRBJ2-2 18 TRBV4-2 NA CASSLSPIGGYNTGELFF TGTGCCAGCAGCCTTTCCCCCATAGGGGGGTATAACACCGGGGAGCTGTTTTTT
NA TRBJ2-3 18 TRBV7-9 TRBD1 CASSRLPRDSTSTDTQYF TGTGCCAGCAGCCGATTGCCACGGGACAGCACTAGCACAGATACGCAGTATTTT
NA TRBJ1-1 15 TRBV7-9 NA CASSPTVAVNTEAFF TGTGCCAGCAGCCCCACCGTAGCGGTGAACACTGAAGCTTTCTTT
NA TRBJ1-2 15 TRBV7-9 NA CASSRNLKVYYGYTF TGTGCCAGCAGCCGTAACCTTAAAGTTTACTATGGCTACACCTTC
NA TRBJ1-3 15 TRBV6-1 NA CASSEGKSSGNTIYF TGTGCCAGCAGTGAGGGGAAGAGCTCTGGAAACACCATATATTTT
few TRBJ2-1 14 TRBV6-5 TRBD2 CASKEAGGTNEQFF TGTGCCAGCAAGGAGGCGGGGGGGACCAATGAGCAGTTCTTC
NA TRBJ2-3 14 TRBV6-5 NA CASRMGGGTDTQYF TGTGCCAGCAGAATGGGGGGCGGCACAGATACGCAGTATTTT
NA TRBJ1-1 17 TRBV7-2 NA CASSLTQGPGLNTEAFF TGTGCCAGCAGCTTAACGCAGGGACCTGGATTGAACACTGAAGCTTTCTTT
NA TRBJ1-3 14 TRBV4-3 NA CASSQVGAGNTIYF TGCGCCAGCAGCCAAGTAGGGGCTGGAAACACCATATATTTT
NA TRBJ1-1 15 TRBV27 TRBD1 CASSPMDRGITEAFF TGTGCCAGCAGTCCCATGGACAGGGGAATCACTGAAGCTTTCTTT
NA TRBJ2-7 13 TRBV28 NA CASSPGTPYEQYF TGTGCCAGCAGCCCGGGAACCCCCTACGAGCAGTACTTC
NA TRBJ2-7 15 TRBV4-1 TRBD2 CASSQPTSGNYEQYF TGCGCCAGCAGCCAGCCGACTAGCGGGAACTACGAGCAGTACTTC
NA TRBJ2-7 17 TRBV7-6 NA CASSLGGVSGIDYEQYF TGTGCCAGCAGCTTAGGGGGGGTCTCAGGGATTGACTACGAGCAGTACTTC
NA TRBJ1-3 14 TRBV7-2 NA CASSRPSSGNTIYF TGTGCCAGCAGCCGTCCGAGCTCTGGAAACACCATATATTTT
NA TRBJ2-7 16 TRBV19 TRBD2 CASSRSGTSGRYEQYF TGTGCCAGTAGTAGATCCGGGACTAGCGGGAGGTACGAGCAGTACTTC
NA TRBJ2-7 16 TRBV6-6 TRBD1 CASSLPGQGASYEQYF TGTGCCAGCAGTCTACCGGGGCAGGGGGCATCCTACGAGCAGTACTTC
NA TRBJ2-3 16 TRBV5-4 TRBD2 CASSLVAGGGGDTQYF TGTGCCAGCAGCTTGGTGGCGGGGGGTGGTGGAGATACGCAGTATTTT
NA TRBJ2-1 13 TRBV6-5 TRBD2 CASSLAGGNEQFF TGTGCCAGCTCACTAGCGGGAGGCAATGAGCAGTTCTTC
NA TRBJ2-7 14 TRBV7-2 NA CASSSSDPTYEQYF TGTGCCAGCAGCTCGTCCGACCCGACCTACGAGCAGTACTTC
NA TRBJ2-5 15 TRBV6-5 TRBD1 CASRLTGGPLETQYF TGTGCCAGCAGATTGACAGGGGGACCGCTGGAGACCCAGTACTTC
NA TRBJ1-5 15 TRBV27 NA CASSLWGVPGQPQHF TGTGCCAGCAGTTTATGGGGGGTGCCGGGTCAGCCCCAGCATTTT
NA TRBJ1-3 19 TRBV6-4 NA CATLRPRLRGLCSGNTIYF TGTGCCACCCTCAGACCCCGCCTCAGGGGACTTTGCTCTGGAAACACCATATATTTT
NA TRBJ2-2 12 TRBV6-5 NA CASSYSFGELFF TGTGCCAGCAGTTACTCGTTCGGGGAGCTGTTTTTT
few TRBJ1-5 13 TRBV4-3 NA CASSQDLGQPQHF TGCGCCAGCAGCCAAGATCTAGGTCAGCCCCAGCATTTT
NA TRBJ1-2 12 TRBV5-1 NA CASSLDGDGYTF TGCGCCAGCAGCTTGGACGGGGACGGCTACACCTTC
few TRBJ1-5 14 TRBV10-3 TRBD1 CAISDRGQNQPQHF TGTGCCATCAGTGACAGGGGGCAGAATCAGCCCCAGCATTTT
NA TRBJ2-2 14 TRBV10-3 NA CAISTTDNTGELFF TGTGCCATCAGTACTACAGATAACACCGGGGAGCTGTTTTTT
NA TRBJ2-7 14 TRBV5-1 NA CASSLDGPSYEQYF TGCGCCAGCAGCTTGGACGGGCCCTCCTACGAGCAGTACTTC
few TRBJ1-6 15 TRBV5-6 TRBD1 CASGDSRSYNSPLHF TGTGCCAGCGGGGACAGCCGCTCCTATAATTCACCCCTCCACTTT
NA TRBJ2-7 13 TRBV5-1 NA CASSLEQGYEQYF TGCGCCAGCAGCTTGGAACAGGGATACGAGCAGTACTTC
NA TRBJ2-2 15 TRBV2 NA CASSDDGRLTGELFF TGTGCCAGCAGTGACGATGGCCGACTCACCGGGGAGCTGTTTTTT
NA TRBJ2-7 13 TRBV4-1 NA CASSQGGSYEQYF TGCGCCAGCAGCCAAGGCGGATCCTACGAGCAGTACTTC
NA TRBJ2-7 18 TRBV10-2 TRBD2 CASSESNPGLAPAYEQYF TGCGCCAGCAGTGAGTCGAACCCGGGACTAGCCCCCGCTTACGAGCAGTACTTC
NA TRBJ2-2 15 TRBV5-1 TRBD2 CASSSWTSGNGELFF TGCGCCAGCAGCTCGTGGACTAGCGGGAATGGGGAGCTGTTTTTT
NA TRBJ2-5 14 TRBV29-1 NA CSVGDHGNQETQYF TGCAGCGTCGGGGATCATGGGAACCAAGAGACCCAGTACTTC
NA TRBJ1-4 17 TRBV4-1 NA CASSQEGVSATNEKLFF TGCGCCAGCAGCCAAGAGGGAGTCTCTGCAACTAATGAAAAACTGTTTTTT
NA TRBJ2-1 16 TRBV19 TRBD2 CASSRTSGSYNNEQFF TGTGCCAGTAGTAGAACTAGCGGGAGTTATAACAATGAGCAGTTCTTC
NA TRBJ2-1 12 TRBV6-5 NA CASSRGGNEQFF TGTGCCAGCTCGAGGGGCGGCAATGAGCAGTTCTTC
NA TRBJ2-1 14 TRBV2 TRBD1 CASSEWQGAAEQFF TGTGCCAGCAGTGAGTGGCAGGGGGCCGCGGAGCAGTTCTTC
NA TRBJ2-1 16 TRBV7-9 TRBD1 CASRTGQGASYNEQFF TGTGCCAGCAGGACCGGACAGGGGGCTTCCTACAATGAGCAGTTCTTC
NA TRBJ2-3 18 TRBV5-1 NA CASSLELTAGANTDTQYF TGCGCCAGCAGCTTGGAGCTAACGGCGGGGGCTAACACAGATACGCAGTATTTT
NA TRBJ2-7 11 TRBV6-5 NA CASSGGGEQYF TGTGCCAGCAGCGGTGGGGGCGAGCAGTACTTC
NA TRBJ2-7 14 TRBV27 NA CASSPNTGPYEQYF TGTGCCAGCAGTCCAAACACGGGACCCTACGAGCAGTACTTC
NA TRBJ2-7 14 TRBV29-1 TRBD2 CSVAGLAGTSEQYF TGCAGCGTTGCGGGACTAGCGGGGACCTCCGAGCAGTACTTC
NA TRBJ2-1 16 TRBV5-6 NA CASSLDPALSYNEQFF TGTGCCAGCAGCTTGGATCCAGCCCTCTCCTACAATGAGCAGTTCTTC
NA TRBJ2-7 17 TRBV29-1 TRBD2 CSVLIWGLADRLGEQYF TGCAGCGTTTTAATCTGGGGACTAGCGGATAGATTGGGCGAGCAGTACTTC